This T cell receptor beta chain comes out of a study of blood T cell repertoires in COVID-19. Study-wide background: Acute and convalescent COVID-19 specimens originated in the United States, Italy and Spain. From T cells, B-cell-depleted T cells, or PBMCs came the material, which was cDNA or gDNA.

CDR1 and CDR2 (germline): SGHVS, FQNEAQ. This CDR3 region has 15 residues. Trimming removed 1 base from V and 2 bases from J, with 12 bases in between. Per the study methods: Scientists estimated how many nucleated cells there were by amplifying reference gene primers. The table came from immunoSEQ multiplex PCR; TCRdb's copy has only in-frame clones and leaves some out. The V and J calls and clone size were taken over from that table, and D and trimming were inferred from the DNA. The profile shows 70,000 to 90,000 clones, less than 85% of them singletons. The chain links TRBV7-8 to TRBJ2-7; TRBD2 is a possible D gene (5 bases). The receptor was derived from a woman older than 75 with acute or convalescent COVID-19. What was sequenced was peripheral blood. CDR3 DNA sequence: TGTGCCAGCAGCTTAGGGTCAGGCGGGCCCTACGAGCAGTACTTC. This translates into CASSLGSGGPYEQYF.